The 2 T cell receptor beta chains reported below all come from one sample, sequenced in a study of T cells in Graves' hyperthyroidism and ophthalmopathy. RNA transcripts served as the template for amplifying TCR beta CDR3 regions. HTBI primers were employed in a first-round RT-PCR of the TCR CDR3. TCRdb reprocessed the multiplex PCR reads with MiXCR, giving one entry per CDR3 protein. The repertoire holds under 300,000 distinct CDR3 sequences, with about 14% as singletons. The material sequenced was blood. These receptors were taken from a woman in her twenties or thirties with Graves' hyperthyroidism that later progressed to Graves' ophthalmopathy.

V gene TRBV7-9 combines with J gene TRBJ2-1; D is possibly TRBD1 (5 bases). V was clipped by 5 bases and J by 0 bases, with 17 bases between them. The CDR3 totals 17 residues. The germline V gene has CDR1 SEHNR and CDR2 FQNEAQ (reference sequence). CDR3 DNA sequence: TGTGCCAGCAGCCCCCCAAACCAGGGTAGCTCCTACAATGAGCAGTTCTTC. Amino acids: CASSPPNQGSSYNEQFF.

The V gene is TRBV25-1, the J gene TRBJ1-5; the match to TRBD1 covers 10 bases. Germline CDR1 reads MGHDK; CDR2 reads SYGVNS. The CDR3 is 14 residues long. J gave up 6 bases and V 8 bases, and 7 bases lay outside the gene matches. In DNA form, the CDR3 reads TGTGCCAGCTCCGGGACAGGGGTTGTTCAGCCCCAGCATTTT. Translation: CASSGTGVVQPQHF.